This is a list of T cell receptor beta chains from one sample in a study of T cells after yellow fever vaccination. TCRdb reprocessed the 5' RACE reads with MiXCR, giving one entry per CDR3 protein. The repertoire holds a few hundred thousand distinct CDR3 sequences, roughly 4.3% seen once, with roughly 26% in the top ten. Here the sequenced sample was PBMCs, taken 5 days after the yellow fever booster vaccination. The receptors were sampled from a man younger than 35 who received the YFV17D yellow fever vaccine. CDR3s include the opening cysteine and the closing phenylalanine or tryptophan. The D gene is left open where the match is weak. A row's size may be missing; if present it is once, few, many or a size class.

NA | NA | TRBJ1-5 | TRBV18 | TGTGCCAGCTCACCGACGAGAGTTAGCAATCAGCCCCAGCATTTT | CASSPTRVSNQPQHF
TRBD2 | few | TRBJ2-1 | TRBV7-6 | TGTGCCAGCAGCTTAGAGACTAGCGGGGTTAATGAGCAGTTCTTC | CASSLETSGVNEQFF
NA | many | TRBJ1-1 | TRBV7-2 | TGTGCCAGCAGCAAACAGCTCATGAACACTGAAGCTTTCTTT | CASSKQLMNTEAFF
NA | many | TRBJ2-5 | TRBV20-1 | TGCAGTGCTACAGAGGGGCTAGAGACCCAGTACTTC | CSATEGLETQYF
NA | NA | TRBJ1-5 | TRBV20-1 | TGCAGTGCCCTCGGGACTGCCTATGGGAGCAATCAGCCCCAGCATTTT | CSALGTAYGSNQPQHF
TRBD1 | NA | TRBJ1-5 | TRBV7-9 | TGTGCCAGCAGATCAGGACAGGGCGGCAATCAGCCCCAGCATTTT | CASRSGQGGNQPQHF
NA | NA | TRBJ1-4 | TRBV29-1 | TGCAGCGTTGAGGAAACAGAAAAACTGTTTTTT | CSVEETEKLFF
NA | few | TRBJ2-1 | TRBV12-3/TRBV12-4 | TGTGCCAGCACCGCCCCAGCCGGGGGGCTGCACAATGAGCAGTTCTTC | CASTAPAGGLHNEQFF
NA | many | TRBJ1-4 | TRBV15 | TGTGCCACCAGCCTCCTAACACTTAATGAAAAACTGTTTTTT | CATSLLTLNEKLFF
NA | few | TRBJ1-1 | TRBV11-2 | TGTGCCAGCAGCTTAGCTGGGGCGGCTTTCTTT | CASSLAGAAFF
NA | few | TRBJ2-5 | TRBV5-1 | TGCGCCAGCAGCTTGGGAAGGGCTGGCGGGGGACAACAAGAGACCCAGTACTTC | CASSLGRAGGGQQETQYF
NA | many | TRBJ2-3 | TRBV20-1 | TGCAGTGCTAGAGCGGGTGGGGTCACAGATACGCAGTATTTT | CSARAGGVTDTQYF
TRBD1 | many | TRBJ1-1 | TRBV12-3/TRBV12-4 | TGTGCCAGCAGTTCCGGGACAGACATTAAGGGGACTGAAGCTTTCTTT | CASSSGTDIKGTEAFF
NA | few | TRBJ2-3 | TRBV5-5 | TGTGCCAGCAGCTTCGAAAGTTCCACAGATACGCAGTATTTT | CASSFESSTDTQYF
TRBD1 | many | TRBJ2-5 | TRBV5-1 | TGCGCCAGCAGCTCCCGACAGGGTACTGTAGAGACCCAGTACTTC | CASSSRQGTVETQYF
NA | NA | TRBJ2-5 | TRBV3-1 | TGTGCCAGCAGCCAAACTATACAAGAGACCCAGTACTTC | CASSQTIQETQYF
NA | NA | TRBJ2-5 | TRBV2 | TGTGCCAGCAGGGGAGATAAAGAGACCCAGTACTTC | CASRGDKETQYF
TRBD2 | few | TRBJ2-1 | TRBV11-2 | TGTGCCAGCAGCCGACTGAGGGGACTAGCGGGGGCCCGTCACAATGAGCAGTTCTTC | CASSRLRGLAGARHNEQFF
NA | many | TRBJ1-1 | TRBV4-3 | TGCGCCAGCAGCCAAGATTGGACAGTGAACACTGAAGCTTTCTTT | CASSQDWTVNTEAFF
NA | many | TRBJ1-6 | TRBV7-2 | TGTGCCAGCAGCTCCGGGGCCTCGGAGATCCTCCACTTT | CASSSGASEILHF
NA | few | TRBJ2-3 | TRBV7-2 | TGTGCCAGCAGGAAAACAGATACGCAGTATTTT | CASRKTDTQYF
TRBD2 | few | TRBJ2-3 | TRBV5-5 | TGTGCCAGCAGCTTGGGGGAGCTGGGAGGGGGCACAGATACGCAGTATTTT | CASSLGELGGGTDTQYF
NA | NA | TRBJ1-1 | TRBV28 | TGTGCCAGCAGTTTTGCCAGGGGCACTGAAGCTTTCTTT | CASSFARGTEAFF
NA | few | TRBJ2-5 | TRBV2 | TGTGCCAGCAGTGTCGGCACCATACTACAAGAGACCCAGTACTTC | CASSVGTILQETQYF
NA | few | TRBJ2-5 | TRBV5-1 | TGCGCCAGCAGCTGGACCAAAGAGCGTAGCGGAGAGACCCAGTACTTC | CASSWTKERSGETQYF
TRBD2 | NA | TRBJ2-3 | TRBV5-6 | TGTGCCAGCAGCTTTCGGGGGGAGAGGACAGATACGCAGTATTTT | CASSFRGERTDTQYF
TRBD1 | NA | TRBJ2-7 | TRBV9 | TGTGCCAGCAGCGCAAGGACAGGGTTCTACGAGCAGTACTTC | CASSARTGFYEQYF
TRBD1 | few | TRBJ2-1 | TRBV5-1 | TGCGCCAGCAGCAGTGGACAGGAACCGCGGAATGAGCAGTTCTTC | CASSSGQEPRNEQFF
NA | few | TRBJ2-2 | TRBV24-1 | TGTGCCACCAGTGATGCCGACAAGCCGAACACCGGGGAGCTGTTTTTT | CATSDADKPNTGELFF
NA | few | TRBJ2-7 | TRBV20-1 | TGCAGTGCCACTCCTGCGGGGGCCCTAGCCTACGAGCAGTACTTC | CSATPAGALAYEQYF
TRBD1 | NA | TRBJ2-2 | TRBV5-8 | TGTGCCAGCAGCTTAAGGGACAGAGTAAAATTGAACACCGGGGAGCTGTTTTTT | CASSLRDRVKLNTGELFF
NA | many | TRBJ2-5 | TRBV20-1 | TGCAGTGCTAGATCAGGGGCCCCCCAAGAGACCCAGTACTTC | CSARSGAPQETQYF
NA | NA | TRBJ2-3 | TRBV6-2/TRBV6-3 | TGTGCCAGCAGTTACATCGGGGTATTCACAGATACGCAGTATTTT | CASSYIGVFTDTQYF
NA | few | TRBJ1-6 | TRBV12-3/TRBV12-4 | TGTGCCAGCAGAGGGGGGGGTTGGTCCTATAATTCACCCCTCCACTTT | CASRGGGWSYNSPLHF
TRBD1 | few | TRBJ1-5 | TRBV20-1 | TGCAGTGCAGGGACAGGGCAATCTTATAGCAATCAGCCCCAGCATTTT | CSAGTGQSYSNQPQHF
TRBD1 | NA | TRBJ1-1 | TRBV12-3/TRBV12-4 | TGTGCCAGCAGCACAGGGGGCGTAACCGATGAAGCTTTCTTT | CASSTGGVTDEAFF
NA | many | TRBJ1-4 | TRBV5-1 | TGCGCCAGCAGCTTGACAGGGTTTAATGAAAAACTGTTTTTT | CASSLTGFNEKLFF
TRBD1 | NA | TRBJ2-2 | TRBV6-1 | TGTGCCAGCAGTGCCACCCAGGGGGCGGATACCGGGGAGCTGTTTTTT | CASSATQGADTGELFF
NA | few | TRBJ2-2 | TRBV21-1 | TGTGCCAGCAGCAAACCCAGGGGGCAGGGCACCGGGGAGCTGTTTTTT | CASSKPRGQGTGELFF
TRBD1 | few | TRBJ2-7 | TRBV10-3 | TGTGCCATCAGTGAGACATGGGCCCAGACAGGGTTAACCTACGAGCAGTACTTC | CAISETWAQTGLTYEQYF
NA | NA | TRBJ1-6 | TRBV7-3 | TGTGCCAGCAGCTTAGGCGTCTATTCACCCCTCCACTTT | CASSLGVYSPLHF
NA | few | TRBJ2-1 | TRBV11-2 | TGTGCCAGCAGCTTAGACCCGAGCTCCTACAATGAGCAGTTCTTC | CASSLDPSSYNEQFF
NA | NA | TRBJ2-3 | TRBV4-1 | TGCGCCAGCACGGACGGGGGCTGGGCAGATACGCAGTATTTT | CASTDGGWADTQYF
NA | few | TRBJ2-2 | TRBV29-1 | TGCAGCGTTGAGGTCCGGGTCAGGAACACCGGGGAGCTGTTTTTT | CSVEVRVRNTGELFF
TRBD1 | few | TRBJ1-5 | TRBV28 | TGTGCCAGCAGTCCGACAGGGGGTAGGTCTCAAATGCAGCCCCAGCATTTT | CASSPTGGRSQMQPQHF
NA | many | TRBJ1-5 | TRBV3-1 | TGTGCCAGCAGCCAAGGAGGGTTGGGGCAGCCCCAGCATTTT | CASSQGGLGQPQHF
NA | many | TRBJ1-5 | TRBV6-6 | TGTGCCAGCAGTATGACCCCCGCAGCGGGGCAGCCCCAGCATTTT | CASSMTPAAGQPQHF
TRBD1 | NA | TRBJ1-6 | TRBV6-2/TRBV6-3 | TGTGCCAGCAGTTACTCAGAGGGGACAGCTCCTTCACCCCTCCACTTT | CASSYSEGTAPSPLHF
NA | few | TRBJ1-6 | TRBV4-3 | TGCGCCAGCAGCCAAGACCGGGCAGCTAATTCACCCCTCCACTTT | CASSQDRAANSPLHF
TRBD2 | few | TRBJ2-3 | TRBV6-6 | TGTGCCAGCACGGCATCACAGCGGGGGGGCACAGATACGCAGTATTTT | CASTASQRGGTDTQYF
NA | many | TRBJ1-2 | TRBV14 | TGTGCCAGCAGCCAAGATCAGGAGTGGAACTATGGCTACACCTTC | CASSQDQEWNYGYTF
NA | many | TRBJ1-2 | TRBV5-1 | TGCGCCAGCAGCGGAACAGGGAGCGGCTACACCTTC | CASSGTGSGYTF
NA | few | TRBJ2-1 | TRBV20-1 | TGCAGTGCTAGGGCTCGGACCGCTATCCCCGGGAATGAGCAGTTCTTC | CSARARTAIPGNEQFF
NA | many | TRBJ1-1 | TRBV12-3/TRBV12-4 | TGTGCCAGCAGTTTATACCCGAGGGGGGAGAACACTGAAGCTTTCTTT | CASSLYPRGENTEAFF
NA | many | TRBJ2-1 | TRBV19 | TGTGCCAGTAGTTCTACCAGGAGCTCCTACAATGAGCAGTTCTTC | CASSSTRSSYNEQFF
TRBD2 | many | TRBJ2-3 | TRBV12-3/TRBV12-4 | TGTGCCAGCAGTATCTGGACTAGCGGAGTCACAGATACGCAGTATTTT | CASSIWTSGVTDTQYF
TRBD1 | many | TRBJ2-7 | TRBV12-3/TRBV12-4 | TGTGCCAGCAGTAGAACAGGGGGTCCCTACGAGCAGTACTTC | CASSRTGGPYEQYF
NA | few | TRBJ2-5 | TRBV12-3/TRBV12-4 | TGTGCCAGCAGTTTTAATCCGGGACCCCGTCCGGAGACCCAGTACTTC | CASSFNPGPRPETQYF
TRBD2 | NA | TRBJ2-5 | TRBV5-1 | TGCGCCAGCAGCGTGACTAGCGGCAAAGAGACCCAGTACTTC | CASSVTSGKETQYF